The sequence of this TCR beta chain was determined in a study of radiotherapy plus CTLA-4 blockade in lung cancer. Concerning this clone: The antigen is undetermined.

Treatment of patients with chemo-refractory metastatic non-small-cell lung cancer consisted of focal radiation plus CTLA-4 blockade with ipilimumab. The V gene's germline CDR1 is SGDLS and CDR2 YYNGEE. V lost 5 bases to trimming and J lost 5 bases, with 22 bases between them. The CDR3 has 17 residues. Study-wide results and caveats: Early blood T cell clone dynamics reportedly forecast response best, with interferon-beta. After radiotherapy and ipilimumab, tumor-derived clones expanded in peripheral blood.

Generated by immunoSEQ multiplex PCR, the TCRdb table keeps only in-frame clones and is missing some. The sample consists of tens of thousands of clones, about 80% of them appearing once. This chain uses TRBV9 with TRBJ2-2, with a possible D match to TRBD2 (7 bases). This material consisted of peripheral blood, taken from a patient treated with radiotherapy plus ipilimumab. This clonotype originated in a human donor with non-small cell lung cancer who had a partial response to radiotherapy plus ipilimumab. CDR3 sequence (DNA): TGTGCCAGCAGGAATGATCGAGGGGGGGCAAGGACCGGGGAGCTGTTTTTT. This translates into CASRNDRGGARTGELFF.